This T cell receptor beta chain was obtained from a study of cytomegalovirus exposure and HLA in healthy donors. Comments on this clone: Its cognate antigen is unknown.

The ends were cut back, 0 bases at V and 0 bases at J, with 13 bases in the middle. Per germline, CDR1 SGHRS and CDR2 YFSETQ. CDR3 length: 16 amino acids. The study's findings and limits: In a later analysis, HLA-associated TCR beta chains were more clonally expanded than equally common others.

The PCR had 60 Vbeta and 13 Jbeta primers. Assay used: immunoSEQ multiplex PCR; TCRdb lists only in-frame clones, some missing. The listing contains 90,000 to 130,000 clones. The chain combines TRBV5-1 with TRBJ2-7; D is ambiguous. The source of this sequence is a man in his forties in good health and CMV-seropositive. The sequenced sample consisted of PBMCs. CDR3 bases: TGCGCCAGCAGCTTGGTCGGCCAGGCCTTCTCCTACGAGCAGTACTTC. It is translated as CASSLVGQAFSYEQYF.